The 14 T cell receptor beta chains below all came from one sample that was sequenced in a study of long-term antiretroviral therapy in people with HIV. The assay, immunoSEQ v3.0, was run at survey level. Generated by immunoSEQ multiplex PCR, the TCRdb table keeps only in-frame clones and is missing some. Of around 30,000 clones listed, 95% are singletons. Here the sequenced sample was unsorted PBMCs, taken 5.3 years after starting antiretroviral therapy. The receptors here all came from a man aged 25 to 40 with HIV.

This clone was seen a single time. V gene TRBV2 combines with J gene TRBJ2-7; D unresolved. CDR3 length equals 12 residues. The V gene's germline CDR1 is SNHLY and CDR2 FYNNEI. V dropped 7 bases and J dropped 8 bases, with 15 bases sitting between them. CDR3 amino acids: CASTDGPLKQYF. Here the CDR3 DNA reads TGTGCCAGCACCGATGGACCGTTGAAGCAGTACTTC. The full variable domain, rest sourced from reference TRBV2 and TRBJ2-7, is EPEVTQTPSHQVTQMGQEVILRCVPISNHLYFYWYRQILGQKVEFLVSFYNNEISEKSEIFDDQFSVERPDGSNFTLKIRSTKLEDSAMYFCASTDGPLKQYFGPGTRLTVT.

The chain combines TRBV12-5 with TRBJ2-1; 10 nucleotides line up with TRBD1. Germline V lookup: CDR1 LGHNT, CDR2 FRNRAP. CDR3 length: 16 amino acids. After removal of 0 bases from V and 9 bases from J, the junction contained 8 bases not matched to a gene. The CDR3 DNA reads TGTGCTAGTGGTTTGGTACGGGGACAGGGGATCGGTGAGCAGTTCTTC. Its translation is CASGLVRGQGIGEQFF. The full variable domain, with the rest looked up from reference TRBV12-5 and TRBJ2-1, is DARVTQTPRHKVTEMGQEVTMRCQPILGHNTVFWYRQTMMQGLELLAYFRNRAPLDDSGMPKDRFSAEMPDATLATLKIQPSEPRDSAVYFCASGLVRGQGIGEQFFGPGTRLTVL.

V usage is TRBV29-1 and J usage is TRBJ2-5, with D perhaps matching TRBD1 (6 bases). Germline loops: CDR1 SQVTM, CDR2 ANQGSEA. V was trimmed by 8 bases and J by 2 bases, leaving 9 bases between them. The CDR3 is 11 residues long. This chain's CDR3 is CSIGQQETQYF. CDR3 DNA: TGCAGCATAGGACAGCAAGAGACCCAGTACTTC.

The chain recombines TRBV9 with TRBJ2-7; possible D gene TRBD2, 7 bases. Between the trimmed V and J ends, which lost 3 bases and 2 bases, there was a span of 12 bases. CDR3 length: 14 residues. Germline CDR1 is SGDLS and CDR2 is YYNGEE. CDR3 bases: TGTGCCAGCAGCGCCCACGGGGGGCCCTACGAGCAGTACTTC. Translation gives CASSAHGGPYEQYF.

The gene calls are TRBV5-1 and TRBJ2-1; 9 bases are shared with TRBD2. The CDR3 extends over 15 amino acids. Per the germline V gene, CDR1 is SGHRS and CDR2 is YFSETQ. With 2 bases clipped from V and 5 bases from J, the junction kept 5 bases outside the gene matches. CDR3: CASSFVAGGNNEQFF. As DNA, the CDR3 is TGCGCCAGCAGCTTCGTGGCGGGAGGGAACAATGAGCAGTTCTTC. Drawing the rest from reference TRBV5-1 and TRBJ2-1, the complete variable domain is KAGVTQTPRYLIKTRGQQVTLSCSPISGHRSVSWYQQTPGQGLQFLFEYFSETQRNKGNFPGRFSGRQFSNSRSEMNVSTLELGDSALYLCASSFVAGGNNEQFFGPGTRLTVL.

The CDR3 sequence: CASSVGLRGTDRSYGYTF. In DNA form, the CDR3 reads TGTGCCAGCAGCGTTGGGCTTCGGGGGACCGACAGATCCTATGGCTACACCTTC. The chain recombines TRBV9 with TRBJ1-2; weak D call: TRBD1 (5 bases). V dropped 2 bases and J dropped 4 bases, with 24 bases sitting between them. The CDR3 totals 18 residues. Germline CDR1 SGDLS, CDR2 YYNGEE.

The chain links TRBV7-9 to TRBJ2-2; TRBD1 agrees at 11 bases. Germline V CDR1 and CDR2: SEHNR, FQNEAQ (reference sequence). The CDR3 is 16 amino acids. Unmatched junction bases numbered 9, after V lost 5 bases and J lost 7 bases. The CDR3 region is CASSHRTGGFSGELFF. In DNA, the CDR3 is TGTGCCAGCAGCCATCGGACAGGGGGCTTTAGCGGGGAGCTGTTTTTT.

The rearrangement joins TRBV6-4 to TRBJ2-3, with TRBD1 matching over 10 bases. Looked up from germline, CDR1 is MRHNA and CDR2 is SNTAGT. The junction had 8 bases not matched to a gene; V was cut back by 4 bases and J by 4 bases. The CDR3 extends over 16 amino acids. CDR3 coding DNA: TGTGCCAGCAGTGTCCAAACCGGGACAGGGGCAGATACGCAGTATTTT. Protein sequence: CASSVQTGTGADTQYF.

The chain uses TRBV29-1 and TRBJ1-1; 8 nucleotides line up with TRBD1. Germline values: CDR1 SQVTM, CDR2 ANQGSEA. This CDR3 is built from 11 residues. The CDR3 nucleotides read TGCAGTACAGGGGGTGGCACTGAAGCTTTCTTT. Residues: CSTGGGTEAFF.

V usage is TRBV19 and J usage is TRBJ1-2; TRBD1 aligns across 9 bases. The trim removed 5 bases at V and 4 bases at J, leaving 17 bases unmatched. CDR3 length: 18 residues. Germline loops: CDR1 LNHDA, CDR2 SQIVND (reference sequence). CDR3 bases: TGTGCCAGTAGTCCGAGGGGACAGGGCCATGGAGGGACCTATGGCTACACCTTC. It specifies CASSPRGQGHGGTYGYTF.

On this clone itself: One junction end disagrees with the germline gene, perhaps due to a read error. The chain carries TRBV19 and TRBJ2-4, with TRBD1 matching over 10 bases. Germline CDR1 reads LNHDA; CDR2 reads SQIVND (reference sequence). The CDR3 is 15 residues long. The CDR3 DNA follows: TGTGCCAGTAGTGTAGACAGGGGGCCCAAAAACATTCAGTACTTC. This codes for CASSVDRGPKNIQYF. Drawing the rest from reference TRBV19 and TRBJ2-4, the complete variable domain is DGGITQSPKYLFRKEGQNVTLSCEQNLNHDAMYWYRQDPGQGLRLIYYSQIVNDFQKGDIAEGYSVSREKKESFPLTVTSAQKNPTAFYLCASSVDRGPKNIQYFGAGTRLSVL.

This sequence joins TRBV19 and TRBJ2-1; D tentatively reads TRBD1 or TRBD2 (7 bases each). Germline values: CDR1 LNHDA, CDR2 SQIVND (reference sequence). Trimming removed 6 bases at V and 8 bases at J, with 14 bases between. This CDR3 spans 13 amino acids. This chain's CDR3 is CASRGGTDDEQFF. In nucleotides, the CDR3 is TGTGCCAGTAGGGGAGGGACAGACGATGAGCAGTTCTTC.

This chain uses TRBV7-9 with TRBJ2-3; D gene uncertain. The CDR3 has 14 amino acids. V was clipped by 0 bases and J by 1 base, with 5 bases between them. Germline CDR1 and CDR2: SEHNR and FQNEAQ (reference sequence). The CDR3 spells CASSLAGRTDTQYF. The CDR3 DNA follows: TGTGCCAGCAGCTTAGCGGGTCGCACAGATACGCAGTATTTT.

This rearrangement joins TRBV9 to TRBJ1-2; TRBD1 matches 7 bases. CDR3 length equals 14 residues. CDR1 and CDR2 from the germline V gene are SGDLS and YYNGEE. V was clipped by 0 bases and J by 4 bases; unmatched bases: 3. This chain's CDR3 is CASSVATGVYGYTF. For the CDR3, the DNA is TGTGCCAGCAGCGTAGCTACAGGGGTCTATGGCTACACCTTC.